The following is a TCR beta chain sequence with its context. This record comes from a study of blood T cell repertoires in COVID-19. Study context: Nucleic acid was either cDNA or gDNA, and it came from T cells, B-cell-depleted T cells, or PBMCs.

In the study's own analysis: The assay estimated nucleated cells by amplifying reference gene primers. Generated by immunoSEQ multiplex PCR, the TCRdb table keeps only in-frame clones and is missing some. The D gene and trimming were derived from the DNA, and the V and J assignments and clone size from that table. Here the sample spans tens of thousands of clones, approximately 80% being singletons. This CDR3 is 12 amino acids long. Trimming removed 4 bases at V and 1 base at J, with 5 bases between. Germline V gives CDR1 SGHDT, CDR2 YYEEEE. This chain joins TRBV5-6 and TRBJ1-1; D unresolved. The receptor comes from a man in his sixties with acute or convalescent COVID-19. Sequenced: peripheral blood. CDR3: CASSLWNTEAFF. DNA for the CDR3: TGTGCCAGCAGCCTCTGGAACACTGAAGCTTTCTTT.